This T cell receptor beta chain was retrieved from a study of blood T cell repertoires in COVID-19. Looking at the study overall: Researchers got acute and convalescent COVID-19 samples from the United States, Italy and Spain. The analysed material was cDNA or gDNA that came from T cells, B-cell-depleted T cells, or PBMCs.

Authors' analysis steps: Amplified reference gene primers provided the basis for estimating nucleated cell counts. TCRdb's copy holds only in-frame clones and misses some; the assay was immunoSEQ multiplex PCR. V and J calls and clone size are given by that table; D and trimming were obtained from the DNA. The top ten hold 0.5% to 0.65% of the sample, which has approximately 180,000 clones, 90% seen once. The CDR3 contains 16 residues. Germline V lookup: CDR1 SGHKS, CDR2 YYEKEE (reference sequence). The V segment lost 0 bases and the J segment 6 bases; nucleotides outside the gene matches: 10. The sample taken for sequencing was peripheral blood. The sequence was obtained from a man aged 50-59 years with acute or convalescent COVID-19. This chain links TRBV5-5 with TRBJ2-7; 9 positions match TRBD1. CDR3 DNA: TGTGCCAGCAGCTTGGACAGGGGGCTTTGGGGTGGCGAGCAGTACTTC. Translated, it gives CASSLDRGLWGGEQYF.